Listed here is a single TCR beta chain. Antigen: not known. These data are taken from a study of cytomegalovirus exposure and HLA in healthy donors. Study overall: The roughly 100 million unique TCR beta sequences, from roughly 170 million T cells, were found by an earlier analysis. Membership in the Caucasian-associated ancestry cluster was found for around 85% of roughly 400 genotyped donors.

The CDR3 is made up of 11 amino acids. Trimming cost V 6 bases and J 4 bases; bases outside gene matches: 3. The germline gives CDR1 DFQATT, CDR2 SNEGSKA (reference sequence). PCR employed 60 Vbeta and 13 Jbeta primers. Here immunoSEQ multiplex PCR was the method, and the copy in TCRdb shows in-frame clones only, minus some. This repertoire shows under 100,000 clones, roughly 58% found once; its top ten account for 4.5% to 5.5%. Study findings and constraints: Researchers reported that a few CMV-associated chains were confirmed in vitro as CMV antigen-specific.

The source of this sequence is a woman aged 25 to 39 in good health and CMV-seropositive. Sequencing was done on a sample of PBMCs. The chain carries TRBV20-1 and TRBJ2-7, with 7 bases matching TRBD1. This CDR3 is CSARQGYEQYF. CDR3 nucleotide sequence: TGCAGTGCCCGACAGGGTTACGAGCAGTACTTC.